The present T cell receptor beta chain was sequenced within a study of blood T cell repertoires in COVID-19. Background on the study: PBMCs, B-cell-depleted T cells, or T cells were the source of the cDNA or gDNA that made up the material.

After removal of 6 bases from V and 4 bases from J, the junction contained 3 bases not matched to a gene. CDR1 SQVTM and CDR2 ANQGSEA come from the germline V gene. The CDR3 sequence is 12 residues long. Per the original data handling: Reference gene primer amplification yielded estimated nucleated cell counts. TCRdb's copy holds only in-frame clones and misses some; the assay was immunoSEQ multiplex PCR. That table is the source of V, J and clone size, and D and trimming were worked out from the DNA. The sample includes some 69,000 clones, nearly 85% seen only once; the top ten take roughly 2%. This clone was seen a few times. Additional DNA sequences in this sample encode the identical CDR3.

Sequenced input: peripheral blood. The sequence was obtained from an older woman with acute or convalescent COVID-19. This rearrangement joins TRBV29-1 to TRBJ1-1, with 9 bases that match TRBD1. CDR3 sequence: CSVGQGGTEAFF. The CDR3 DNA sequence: TGCAGCGTGGGACAGGGTGGCACTGAAGCTTTCTTT.